The next 12 T cell receptor beta chains were all read from a single sample in a study of T-cell reconstitution after alpha-beta-depleted transplantation in children. Unique molecular identifiers were used to barcode this TCRbeta library. TCRdb re-derived calls from the PCR reads in MiXCR, one entry per CDR3 protein. This table holds 60,000 to 100,000 distinct CDR3 sequences, 15% to 20% found once. The sequences come from PBMCs, mostly from graft donor cells, collected 360 days after TCRalphabeta/CD19-depleted stem cell transplant. These receptors were obtained from a male patient between 2 and 9 years old who had a stem cell transplant for acute lymphoblastic leukemia, so the T cells may come from the graft donor.

V usage is TRBV10-2 and J usage is TRBJ2-3, with 9 positions matching TRBD2. CDR3 length: 15 amino acids. V shed 10 bases, J shed 4 bases, and the junction held 12 bases outside the gene matches. Germline V CDR1 and CDR2: WSHSY, SAAADI. CDR3 nucleotide sequence: TGCGCCAAATTCACGACTAGCGGAGGAGCAGATACGCAGTATTTT. Protein product: CAKFTTSGGADTQYF.

The DNA for the CDR3 is TGTGCCAGCAGCTTCCTAGTCTCAACCTACGAGCAGTACTTC. Its translation is CASSFLVSTYEQYF. The chain joins TRBV7-9 to TRBJ2-7; the D is unclear. The germline gives CDR1 SEHNR, CDR2 FQNEAQ (reference sequence). There are 14 residues in the CDR3. V lost 3 bases to trimming and J lost 2 bases, with 11 bases between them.

The CDR3 DNA reads as TGCAGCGTTTCCTCCTATTGGCGGATGCATACGCAGTATTTT. Translating gives CSVSSYWRMHTQYF. The J gene is TRBJ2-3, the V gene TRBV29-1; D remains ambiguous. Deletions cut 5 bases from V and 7 bases from J, with 19 bases between. Germline V gene data show CDR1 as SQVTM and CDR2 as ANQGSEA. This CDR3 is 14 amino acids long.

The table lists this clonotype with a few counts. This chain joins TRBV11-2 and TRBJ2-7; TRBD2 matches at 7 bases. The germline CDR1 and CDR2 sequences are SGHAT and FQNNGV. The CDR3 is made up of 17 amino acids. J was trimmed by 4 bases and V by 4 bases; bases with no gene match: 16. In nucleotides, the CDR3 is TGTGCCAGCAGCTCTTACTTAGACCGGACTAGAAGGTACGAGCAGTACTTC. The encoded protein is CASSSYLDRTRRYEQYF.

The chain combines TRBV12-3 or TRBV12-4 with TRBJ1-2; D remains unclear. The CDR3 is 15 residues long. V was clipped by 3 bases and J by 7 bases, with 18 bases between them. The CDR3 reads CASSLSRTGDLGYTF. The CDR3 DNA reads TGTGCCAGCAGTTTGTCCCGGACCGGAGACCTTGGCTACACCTTC.

The chain uses TRBV6-5 and TRBJ2-1; tentatively, D is TRBD1 or TRBD2 (6 bases each). The germline V gene has CDR1 MNHEY and CDR2 SVGAGI. This CDR3 has 17 residues. V lost 3 bases, J lost 1 base, and 16 bases lay in between. The CDR3 spells CASSYRTTGKSYNEQFF. CDR3 in DNA: TGTGCCAGCAGTTATCGGACTACAGGGAAATCCTACAATGAGCAGTTCTTC.

This chain uses TRBV10-3 with TRBJ2-7; D possibly corresponds to TRBD2 (5 bases). V lost 1 base and J 5 bases, leaving 15 bases between the germline ends. CDR3 length: 15 residues. CDR1 ENHRY and CDR2 SYGVKD come from the germline V gene. DNA for the CDR3: TGTGCCATCAGTGAGTTAGCCGCGGGTCCTGACGAGCAGTACTTC. This sequence encodes CAISELAAGPDEQYF.

There are a few counts of this clonotype. This rearrangement joins TRBV12-3 or TRBV12-4 to TRBJ1-1; possibly TRBD1 for D (6 bases). This CDR3 is 17 amino acids long. The V gene lost 2 bases and the J gene lost 0 bases, with 16 bases spanning the gap. For the CDR3, the DNA is TGTGCCAGCAGTTTATATTTGAGGGACATGCTGAACACTGAAGCTTTCTTT. Protein: CASSLYLRDMLNTEAFF.

The V gene is TRBV20-1, the J gene TRBJ2-1, with 10 bases aligning to TRBD2. The CDR3 sequence is 14 residues long. Germline CDR1 is DFQATT and CDR2 is SNEGSKA (reference sequence). V lost 6 bases to trimming and J lost 1 base; unmatched junction nucleotides: 3. CDR3 DNA sequence: TGCAGTGCCCAAGCGGGAGGGTCCTACAATGAGCAGTTCTTC. Residues: CSAQAGGSYNEQFF.

The chain uses TRBV2 and TRBJ2-1, with D possibly being TRBD1 or TRBD2 (5 bases each). In germline, CDR1 is SNHLY, CDR2 FYNNEI. The V gene lost 6 bases and the J gene lost 7 bases, with 16 bases spanning the gap. This CDR3 is 14 amino acids long. CDR3 nucleotides: TGTGCCAGCAGGGGGACCAGACCCTTTAATGAGCAGTTCTTC. Translation: CASRGTRPFNEQFF.

This chain joins TRBV5-1 and TRBJ2-3; 8 bases agree with TRBD2. V gave up 2 bases and J gave up 2 bases; unmatched junction bases: 13. Germline loops: CDR1 SGHRS, CDR2 YFSETQ. This CDR3 contains 18 residues. The DNA of the CDR3 is TGCGCCAGCAGCTTCGGCCCTAGCGGGCCCACAATCACAGATACGCAGTATTTT. The encoded protein is CASSFGPSGPTITDTQYF. The whole variable domain, filled in from reference TRBV5-1 and TRBJ2-3, reads KAGVTQTPRYLIKTRGQQVTLSCSPISGHRSVSWYQQTPGQGLQFLFEYFSETQRNKGNFPGRFSGRQFSNSRSEMNVSTLELGDSALYLCASSFGPSGPTITDTQYFGPGTRLTVL.

This clonotype is medium-sized within its sample. This chain links TRBV4-1 with TRBJ2-7; D gene unclear. The CDR3 runs 15 residues. CDR1 is MGHRA, CDR2 YSYEKL, per germline. The ends were cut back, 1 base at V and 2 bases at J, with 12 bases in the middle. CDR3 DNA: TGCGCCAGCAGCCAAGTAAGGGTCGGAACCTACGAGCAGTACTTC. Translated: CASSQVRVGTYEQYF.